This entry features one T cell receptor (beta chain) sequence. What it recognizes is unknown. TCR alpha and beta CDR3s were amplified from mRNA by semiquantitative ARM-PCR. Tagged nested gene-specific primers were used first, then communal superprimers amplified exponentially. TCRdb used MiXCR to reprocess the multiplex PCR reads, holding one entry per CDR3 protein. The table shows approximately 15,000 distinct CDR3 sequences, with about three fifths occurring only once. Subset-specific monoclonal antibody beads were used to isolate T cell subsets. The CDR3 has 14 amino acids. CDR1 is SGHAT, CDR2 FQDESV, per germline (reference sequence). V gave up 2 bases and J gave up 5 bases, with 9 bases separating them. The data belong to a study of relationships among human T cell subsets. Study-wide findings and caveats: T cell counts were not recorded for two pan T samples processed alongside pan B cells. Regulatory and Th2 subsets had few clones over 100 reads, unlike CD8+ cytotoxic cells. A CD4+CD8+ double-positive population could not be excluded by bead sorting.

V usage is TRBV11-1 and J usage is TRBJ2-2; a possible D gene is TRBD2 (6 bases). The sequenced sample consisted of total T cells sorted from blood. This TCR was sampled from a man in his forties in good health. This CDR3 is CASSLWGETGELFF. The CDR3 nucleotides are TGTGCCAGCAGCTTATGGGGGGAGACCGGGGAGCTGTTTTTT.